Listed below are T cell receptor beta chains from one sample, sequenced in a study of beta chain features in type 1 diabetes. Only in-frame clones appear in the TCRdb table, and some are missing; sequencing was by immunoSEQ multiplex PCR. There are around 710,000 clones in the sample; roughly an eighth occur only once, and 0.095% to 0.15% lies in the top ten. Sequencing was performed on naive CD4+ T cells from blood. These receptors were obtained from a man between 25 and 39 years old with type 1 diabetes. Each CDR3 is given with its conserved first and last residue. A D gene is named only where the DNA matches it firmly. Expanded clones are given a class, and other clones once, few, many or no size at all.

V gene	J gene	D gene	clone size	CDR3 DNA	CDR3 protein
TRBV7-2	TRBJ2-2	-	few	TGTGCCAGCAGATACGCGTCGTCATTGGCGGACACCGGGGAGCTGTTTTTT	CASRYASSLADTGELFF
TRBV14	TRBJ1-1	-	-	TGTGCCAGCAGCCAGGCCAGTTTGAACACTGAAGCTTTCTTT	CASSQASLNTEAFF
TRBV30	TRBJ1-4	-	few	TGTGCCTGGAGTCCGCCCGACGTGGGAGTGAATGAAAAACTGTTTTTT	CAWSPPDVGVNEKLFF
TRBV7-2	TRBJ1-5	-	-	TGTGCCAGCAGCTTAGCCGCCGATCAGCCCCAGCATTTT	CASSLAADQPQHF
TRBV7-8	TRBJ1-2	-	many	TGTGCCAGCAGCCGCCGGGACCGTCACTATGGCTACACCTTC	CASSRRDRHYGYTF
TRBV5-4	TRBJ2-7	-	few	TGTGCCAGCAGCCGCCCGGACAGCCCCTACGAGCAGTACTTC	CASSRPDSPYEQYF
TRBV2	TRBJ2-7	-	-	TGTGCCAGCAGTGTCTATTCGGTCGACATAAGCGAGCAGTACTTC	CASSVYSVDISEQYF
TRBV7-9	TRBJ1-4	-	few	TGTGCCAGCGGAAAAGGGGGGTCCACTAATGAAAAACTGTTTTTT	CASGKGGSTNEKLFF
TRBV11-1	TRBJ2-1	-	few	TGTGCCAGCAGCTTATACTATCTCCAAAGGGATGAGCAGTTCTTC	CASSLYYLQRDEQFF
TRBV14	TRBJ1-6	-	few	TGTGCCAGCAGCCAAGAGGGATATTCACCCCTCCACTTT	CASSQEGYSPLHF
TRBV4-1	TRBJ2-1	-	-	TGCGCCAGCAGCCCTGGGGCGGGGCGAGAAACCTACAATGAGCAGTTCTTC	CASSPGAGRETYNEQFF
TRBV15	TRBJ2-1	-	few	TGTGCCACCAGCAGTCCTAGTGGGGTCTCCTACAATGAGCAGTTCTTC	CATSSPSGVSYNEQFF
TRBV2	TRBJ2-1	-	many	TGTGCCAGCAGTGAAACAGCCTATGAGCAGTTCTTC	CASSETAYEQFF
TRBV2	TRBJ2-7	-	few	TGTGCCAGCAGTGAAGAACACAGGAGCGAGCAGTACTTC	CASSEEHRSEQYF
TRBV25-1	TRBJ2-1	TRBD1	-	TGTGCCAGCAGTGAACCGGGACAGCGAGACAATGAGCAGTTCTTC	CASSEPGQRDNEQFF
TRBV28	TRBJ2-7	TRBD1	many	TGTGCCAGCAGTCCAAATATACGGACAGGGGACTTC	CASSPNIRTGDF
TRBV28	TRBJ1-2	-	-	TGTGCCAGCAGTTCTCCCACTCCCTATGGCTACACCTTC	CASSSPTPYGYTF
TRBV13	TRBJ1-3	TRBD1	-	TGTGCCAGCAGCGGGACAGGGGAGGGAAACACCATATATTTT	CASSGTGEGNTIYF
TRBV28	TRBJ1-6	-	-	TGTGCCAGCAGCCTACTCGAACAGCCTCTCCACTTT	CASSLLEQPLHF
TRBV2	TRBJ1-2	-	few	TGTGCCAGCAGTGGTCAGGGCTCGGCGGGCTACACCTTC	CASSGQGSAGYTF
TRBV6-9	TRBJ1-3	-	-	TGTGCCAGCAGTTATAGAAAAAACCGGGACACCAACTCTGGAAACACCATATATTTT	CASSYRKNRDTNSGNTIYF
TRBV18	TRBJ2-5	-	-	TGTGCCAGCTCACCACCTCGCGGCGACGTGCGTGAGACCCAGTACTTC	CASSPPRGDVRETQYF